This T cell receptor (beta chain) appears in the sequencing data of a study of patients and donors after allogeneic stem cell transplantation. The CDR3 is made up of 15 amino acids. V was clipped by 2 bases and J by 6 bases, with 16 bases between them. Germline CDR1 is MGHRA and CDR2 is YSYEKL. This clonotype was counted between two and nine times. From the RT-PCR reads, TCRdb called clonotypes with MiXCR, one entry per CDR3 protein. The data show approximately 31,000 distinct CDR3 sequences, with roughly 38% seen just once and 76% held by the top ten. This TCR was recovered from a human donor who was either an allogeneic HSCT recipient or a stem cell or donor lymphocyte infusion donor (not recorded which). It is not recorded whose cells these are; they may come from a transplant donor. The sequencing input was blood, either unsorted or a sorted T cell fraction (not recorded which). The chain has TRBV4-1 and TRBJ1-2, with no clear D. The CDR3 DNA is TGCGCCAGCAGCCAACCCCCCGGACGGATTAATGGCTACACCTTC. It specifies CASSQPPGRINGYTF.